This note documents a single T cell receptor (beta chain) sequence. This record comes from a study of resident and recirculating memory T cells in vitiligo. Using immunoSEQ multiplex PCR, the repertoire was profiled, and TCRdb retains in-frame clones only, with some absent. In the table there are 55,000 to 75,000 clones, more than 85% of which are singletons. This CDR3 has 18 residues. Germline values: CDR1 GTSNPN, CDR2 SVGIG (reference sequence). The V end was cut by 0 bases, the J end by 4 bases, with 23 bases between. The source is a male donor with vitiligo. Specimen: blood. The chain joins TRBV30 to TRBJ2-3; D is perhaps TRBD2 (6 bases). The CDR3 DNA reads TGTGCCTGGAGTGTATTCAGCGCCAGGCCTGGGGGGTCAGATACGCAGTATTTT. Protein sequence: CAWSVFSARPGGSDTQYF. The whole variable domain, filled in from reference TRBV30 and TRBJ2-3, reads SQTIHQWPATLVQPVGSPLSLECTVEGTSNPNLYWYRQAAGRGLQLLFYSVGIGQISSEVPQNLSASRPQDRQFILSSKKLLLSDSGFYLCAWSVFSARPGGSDTQYFGPGTRLTVL.